This TCR beta chain originates from a study of cytomegalovirus exposure and HLA in healthy donors. Regarding the study as a whole: For cytomegalovirus status, the classifier reportedly gave diagnoses with high specificity and sensitivity. Sequencing artifact likely explains a cluster of highly shared sequence variants. Versus the approximately 670-donor mean, an Asian-associated ancestry cluster reportedly showed fewer N-insertions in a later analysis.

For this clone: The antigen is undetermined.

CDR1 and CDR2 from the germline V gene are LNHDA and SQIVND (reference sequence). V lost 8 bases and J lost 4, with 11 bases in between. The CDR3 extends over 13 amino acids. PCR amplification relied on 60 Vbeta primers (plus 13 Jbeta primers). Profiling relied on immunoSEQ multiplex PCR, and the TCRdb table lists in-frame clones only, not all of them. Of around 100,000 clones listed, about 81% are singletons. The chain couples TRBV19 to TRBJ2-2, with D maybe TRBD1 (5 bases). The source of this sequence is a man aged 40-50 years in good health and CMV-seropositive. Material: PBMCs. This chain's CDR3 is CASSRQITGELFF. Here the CDR3 DNA reads TGTGCCAGTTCCCGACAGATCACCGGGGAGCTGTTTTTT.